These T cell receptor beta chains were read from a single sample in a study of T cell changes during pregnancy in multiple sclerosis. Produced via immunoSEQ multiplex PCR; TCRdb's table is partial and in-frame only. The sample carries 55,000 to 75,000 clones, around 92% recorded once. The sequenced sample was peripheral blood, obtained after pregnancy. The receptor set was obtained from a female donor in good health, enrolled as a control in a pregnancy study. CDR3s include the opening cysteine and the closing phenylalanine or tryptophan. D genes are given only for firm matches. The size of a clone is reported for some rows only, either as once, few or many, or as a class for expanded clones.

abundance	d_gene	v_gene	j_gene	CDR3aa	CDR3nt
-	-	TRBV5-5	TRBJ2-7	CASSLDTYEQYF	TGTGCCAGCAGCCTTGACACCTACGAGCAGTACTTC
once	-	TRBV5-1	TRBJ2-1	CASSPEGANLYNEQFF	TGCGCCAGCAGCCCGGAGGGCGCTAACCTCTACAATGAGCAGTTCTTC
-	-	TRBV4-2	TRBJ2-1	CASSQVFGGPSNEQFF	TGTGCCAGCAGCCAAGTGTTCGGGGGACCTTCCAATGAGCAGTTCTTC
-	TRBD2	TRBV5-5	TRBJ2-7	CASSIRTSGGYEQYF	TGTGCCAGCAGCATCCGGACTAGCGGGGGATACGAGCAGTACTTC
-	-	TRBV4-1	TRBJ2-7	CASSHPRLGPGGEQYF	TGCGCCAGCAGCCACCCCAGGCTCGGCCCCGGGGGCGAGCAGTACTTC
-	TRBD2	TRBV5-1	TRBJ2-1	CASSRSITSGADEQFF	TGCGCCAGCAGTCGAAGTATTACTAGCGGGGCCGATGAGCAGTTCTTC
-	TRBD2	TRBV7-3	TRBJ2-3	CASSPSLAGAGDTQYF	TGTGCCAGCAGCCCGTCCCTAGCGGGGGCGGGAGATACGCAGTATTTT
-	-	TRBV11-1	TRBJ2-2	CASSVGGPMNTGELFF	TGTGCCAGCAGCGTGGGTGGGCCAATGAATACCGGGGAGCTGTTTTTT
-	-	TRBV7-2	TRBJ2-4	CASSHRDPGRNIQYF	TGTGCCAGCAGCCACCGCGATCCGGGGAGAAACATTCAGTACTTC
-	TRBD1	TRBV5-1	TRBJ2-7	CASSWTGGGEYEQYF	TGCGCCAGCAGCTGGACAGGGGGAGGGGAATACGAGCAGTACTTC
once	-	TRBV14	TRBJ2-3	CASSQDIVRRGSTDTQYF	TGTGCCAGCAGCCAAGATATAGTCAGACGGGGGAGCACAGATACGCAGTATTTT